The entry below gives a single T cell receptor (beta chain) sequence along with its context. The antigen remains unidentified. This entry belongs to a study of cytomegalovirus exposure and HLA in healthy donors. Study as a whole: Approximately 81% of roughly 400 genotyped donors fell in the Caucasian-associated ancestry cluster.

In germline, CDR1 is SGHRS, CDR2 YFSETQ. This CDR3 comprises 14 residues. V was cut by 4 bases and J by 5 bases, with 15 bases left in between. The study ran its PCR with 60 Vbeta and 13 Jbeta primers. The method was immunoSEQ multiplex PCR; TCRdb's version includes in-frame clones alone and lacks a portion of them. Of 95,000 to 150,000 clones in the sample, less than 80% are singletons; the top ten hold around 1.8%. Whole-study results and caveats: Clonal expansion was found to be greater in HLA-associated TCR beta chains than in equally common others in a later analysis. A classifier reportedly called cytomegalovirus status with high sensitivity and specificity.

Donors were nominally healthy when sampled, though unrecorded immune exposures were likely. This TCR was sampled from a man aged 50 to 60 in good health and CMV-seronegative. Sequencing used PBMCs. The gene calls are TRBV5-1 and TRBJ1-2; a possible D gene is TRBD1 (5 bases). CDR3 bases: TGCGCCAGCAGCCTGACCGACAGCCCTTATGGCTACACCTTC. Its translation is CASSLTDSPYGYTF.